Below are 22 T cell receptor beta chains sequenced from a single sample in a study of regulatory T cells in long-lasting Graves disease. Building the TCR beta libraries relied on iRepertoire HTBI primers, and CDR3 regions underwent Arm-PCR. TCRdb fed the multiplex PCR reads into MiXCR, producing one record per CDR3 protein. The sample shows about 470,000 distinct CDR3 sequences, under 15% of them seen only once. Documented time point: newly diagnosed GD, antithyroid drugs for less than 3 months. The TCR library was made from RNA that had been extracted from PBMCs in TRIzol. The data also belong to a second study, concerning T cells in Graves' hyperthyroidism and ophthalmopathy.

The material sequenced was peripheral blood mononuclear cells (PBMCs), taken at new diagnosis, from a patient treated with antithyroid drugs. The receptors were gathered from a woman between 25 and 40 years old with Graves disease.

Points on this clonotype: The CDR3 carries no conserved terminal phenylalanine or tryptophan, so it likely arises from a read error. The limits of the CDR3 on the DNA are not certain, so only TCRdb's listed CDR3 is given. The chain combines TRBV2 with TRBJ2-7; TRBD2 is taken as the D call from the table, unchecked against the DNA. Per germline, CDR1 SNHLY and CDR2 FYNNEI. The CDR3 comprises 9 residues, both ends counted. This CDR3 reads CASSVGLAG.

The sample holds many counts of this clonotype. The junction does not match germline at one end; this may be a read error. This chain uses TRBV6-1 with TRBJ2-7; 7 bases are shared with TRBD1. This CDR3 has 12 residues. The V gene's germline CDR1 is MNHNS and CDR2 SASEGT. The CDR3 spells CASSRAGTENHF. The CDR3 DNA sequence: TGTGCCAGCAGTAGAGCAGGGACAGAAAATCACTTC.

The chain uses TRBV5-1 and TRBJ2-7, with 8 bases aligning to TRBD1. J lost 3 bases, V lost 4 bases, and 3 bases had no gene match. The CDR3 consists of 13 residues. In germline, CDR1 is SGHRS, CDR2 YFSETQ. CDR3 region: CASSPGQDYEQYF. DNA of the CDR3: TGCGCCAGCAGCCCGGGACAGGACTACGAGCAGTACTTC.

V is TRBV25-1 and J is TRBJ2-7; D unresolved. V dropped 8 bases and J dropped 2 bases, with 10 bases sitting between them. Germline V gene sequence: CDR1 MGHDK, CDR2 SYGVNS. The CDR3 has 12 amino acids. DNA for the CDR3: TGTGCCAGCGCTAGGACCCCCTACGAGCAGTACTTC. This encodes CASARTPYEQYF.

This clonotype was detected ten times or more. The CDR3 bases are TGTGCCAGCAGTCTCCCGGGACTAGCGGGAATACCCTCCCTCACAGATACGCAGTATTTT. This encodes CASSLPGLAGIPSLTDTQYF. The V gene is TRBV12-3 or TRBV12-4, the J gene TRBJ2-3; 13 nucleotides agree with TRBD2. The junction had 16 bases not matched to a gene; V was cut back by 5 bases and J by 2 bases. CDR3 length equals 20 residues.

This sequence joins TRBV2 and TRBJ2-7, with 8 bases fitting TRBD1. Trimming at V came to 2 bases and at J to 9 bases, leaving 9 bases not matched to a gene. Germline lookup yields CDR1 SNHLY and CDR2 FYNNEI. The CDR3 length is 14 residues. The CDR3 sequence is CASSETGTGRWQYF. The DNA of the CDR3 is TGTGCCAGCAGTGAAACCGGGACAGGACGATGGCAGTACTTC.

V and J are TRBV20-1 and TRBJ2-7; no reliable D call. V was cut by 5 bases and J by 2 bases, with 19 bases left in between. The CDR3 loop spans 15 amino acids. In germline, CDR1 is DFQATT, CDR2 SNEGSKA (reference sequence). CDR3 in amino acids: CSALSPLGTAYEQYF. The CDR3, as DNA: TGCAGTGCTCTCTCTCCCCTGGGAACCGCCTACGAGCAGTACTTC.

V usage is TRBV29-1 and J usage is TRBJ2-7, with D possibly called TRBD1 or TRBD2 (5 bases each). Trimming left V 4 bases short and J 4 bases short, with 11 bases between. The CDR3 is 12 residues long. Germline CDR1 reads SQVTM; CDR2 reads ANQGSEA. The CDR3 here is CSVVQGGYEQYF. In DNA form, the CDR3 reads TGCAGCGTTGTGCAGGGCGGGTACGAGCAGTACTTC.

This clonotype was seen at least ten times. This chain connects TRBV30 to TRBJ2-2; D unclear. Germline CDR1 GTSNPN, CDR2 SVGIG (reference sequence). The germline V and J ends were trimmed by 5 bases and 3 bases, with 10 bases remaining between them. The CDR3 is 13 amino acids. The CDR3 coding sequence is TGTGCCTGGCGTTACACTTACACCGGGGAGCTGTTTTTT. The encoded protein is CAWRYTYTGELFF.

This sequence joins TRBV2 and TRBJ1-3; D not certain. The CDR3 consists of 11 residues. The V gene's germline CDR1 is SNHLY and CDR2 FYNNEI. V dropped 7 bases and J dropped 7 bases, with 8 bases sitting between them. CDR3 loop: CASKRANTIYF. The CDR3 nucleotides read TGTGCCAGCAAAAGGGCCAACACCATATATTTT.

This clonotype came up many times. The V call is TRBV24-1, the J call TRBJ2-1; D gene uncertain. CDR1 and CDR2 from the germline V gene are KGHDR and SFDVKD. The CDR3 extends over 13 amino acids. Trimming took 5 bases from V and 3 from J, leaving 7 bases between them. The CDR3 coding sequence is TGTGCCACCAGTGCGTCATTCTACAATGAGCAGTTCTTC. It translates to CATSASFYNEQFF.

The sample holds many counts of this clonotype. CDR3 residues: CASSSGVAGGKETQYF. The CDR3 bases are TGTGCCAGCAGTTCGGGGGTAGCGGGAGGGAAAGAGACCCAGTACTTC. V usage is TRBV6-2 or TRBV6-3 and J usage is TRBJ2-5; 11 nucleotides align to TRBD2. Germline CDR1 reads MNHEY; CDR2 reads SVGEGT. The CDR3 runs to 16 residues. The trim removed 4 bases at V and 3 bases at J, leaving 7 bases unmatched.

This clonotype was found a few times. This chain joins TRBV5-5 and TRBJ1-2; 12 bases match TRBD1. The germline CDR1 and CDR2 sequences are SGHKS and YYEKEE (reference sequence). Trimming took 4 bases from V and 8 from J; bases not matched to a gene: 12. The CDR3 contains 16 residues. The CDR3 nucleotides read TGTGCCAGCAGCCCGAGGGGCGGGGACAGGGGGCTCGGCTACACCTTC. It specifies CASSPRGGDRGLGYTF.

The V gene is TRBV20-1, the J gene TRBJ2-3; tentatively, D is TRBD1 or TRBD2 (6 bases each). Trimming took off 3 bases at V and 9 bases at J, with 16 bases between the two ends. Germline values: CDR1 DFQATT, CDR2 SNEGSKA (reference sequence). CDR3 length: 13 residues. Here the CDR3 reads CSASGGGPGTQYF. As DNA, the CDR3 is TGCAGTGCTAGCGGGGGCGGCCCAGGCACGCAGTATTTT.

This clonotype was seen at least ten times. This sequence joins TRBV2 and TRBJ1-5, with TRBD1 as a possible D gene (6 bases). V gave up 4 bases and J gave up 6 bases, with 10 bases separating them. There are 13 residues in the CDR3. CDR1 is SNHLY and CDR2 is FYNNEI in the germline V gene. For the CDR3, the DNA is TGTGCCAGCAGTGGGGACACTTTTCAGCCCCAGCATTTT. The encoded protein is CASSGDTFQPQHF.

This clonotype was counted ten times or more. The gene calls are TRBV20-1 and TRBJ2-5; 11 positions match TRBD2. The CDR3 extends over 18 amino acids. CDR1 is DFQATT, CDR2 SNEGSKA, per germline (reference sequence). Trimming cost V 6 bases and J 5 bases; bases outside gene matches: 20. CDR3 DNA sequence: TGCAGTGCCCCCGGATGGGCCCGAACTAGCGGGAGTGCTGAGACCCAGTACTTC. Protein: CSAPGWARTSGSAETQYF.

The chain couples TRBV16 to TRBJ1-4; D is unresolved. The CDR3 extends over 13 amino acids. Trimming shortened V by 2 bases and J by 7 bases, and 8 bases separated the two germline ends. Per the germline V gene, CDR1 is KGHSY and CDR2 is FQNENV. CDR3 nucleotide sequence: TGTGCCAGCAGCCAAGGCCCACCTGAAAAACTGTTTTTT. It encodes CASSQGPPEKLFF.

In its sample, this clonotype was seen many times. The chain recombines TRBV12-3 or TRBV12-4 with TRBJ2-7; no clear D. Trimming pared 3 bases from V and 3 bases from J, leaving 12 bases between. The CDR3 totals 14 residues. The CDR3 is CASSFPGYRYEQYF. The DNA of the CDR3 is TGTGCCAGCAGTTTTCCCGGGTACCGCTACGAGCAGTACTTC.

The chain carries TRBV7-9 and TRBJ2-7; D remains unclear. Trimming took off 1 base at V and 7 bases at J, with 17 bases between the two ends. This CDR3 is 15 amino acids long. Germline V gene data show CDR1 as SEHNR and CDR2 as FQNEAQ (reference sequence). The CDR3 DNA reads TGTGCCAGCAGCTTAGGGACCCAAAATACGAGGGAGCAGTACTTC. Translated: CASSLGTQNTREQYF.

This clonotype has a count of ten or more. The chain is built from TRBV20-1 and TRBJ2-1, with 8 bases matching TRBD2. J was trimmed by 6 bases and V by 3 bases; bases with no gene match: 4. Germline V gene lookup returns CDR1 DFQATT and CDR2 SNEGSKA (reference sequence). The CDR3 has 13 residues. CDR3 sequence: CSASRAGGNEQFF. In DNA form, the CDR3 reads TGCAGTGCTAGTCGTGCGGGAGGCAATGAGCAGTTCTTC.

This clonotype was recorded many times. The chain joins TRBV29-1 to TRBJ2-7; 8 nucleotides match TRBD2. Germline lookup yields CDR1 SQVTM and CDR2 ANQGSEA. This CDR3 comprises 15 residues. The trim removed 1 base at V and 3 bases at J, leaving 8 bases unmatched. CDR3 residues: CSVEVPGLGHYEQYF. DNA for the CDR3: TGCAGCGTTGAAGTACCGGGACTAGGACACTACGAGCAGTACTTC.

This clonotype was observed a few times. The rearrangement links TRBV6-2 or TRBV6-3 to TRBJ1-5; D is perhaps TRBD1 (6 bases). Germline lookup yields CDR1 MNHEY and CDR2 SVGEGT. The CDR3 spans 14 residues. V dropped 4 bases and J dropped 11 bases, with 18 bases sitting between them. The chain's CDR3 is CASSSGTPAGAQHF. The DNA for the CDR3 is TGTGCCAGCAGTTCCGGGACACCGGCGGGGGCCCAGCATTTT.